The present T cell receptor (beta chain) was sequenced within a study of shared clonotypes between healthy human individuals. General study findings and limits: What limited the represented genetic and exposure-history diversity was the small number of donors.

As regards this clone: Its antigen is undetermined.

Profiled with immunoSEQ multiplex PCR; TCRdb holds only in-frame clones, not every one. The data contain fewer than 600,000 clones, around 77% of them singletons. The CDR3 loop spans 12 amino acids. Germline V gives CDR1 SGHVS, CDR2 FQNEAQ. Source material: PBMCs. The sequence derives from a woman aged 35 to 49 in good health. Some clones in this sample may be carry-over from other donors' samples. The chain recombines TRBV7-8 with TRBJ2-5; D is unclear. The DNA end is more similar to TRBJ2-7, so the J call may be wrong. The CDR3 here is CASSLAHYEQYF. The CDR3 region has the DNA TGTGCCAGCAGCTTAGCCCACTACGAGCAGTACTTC.